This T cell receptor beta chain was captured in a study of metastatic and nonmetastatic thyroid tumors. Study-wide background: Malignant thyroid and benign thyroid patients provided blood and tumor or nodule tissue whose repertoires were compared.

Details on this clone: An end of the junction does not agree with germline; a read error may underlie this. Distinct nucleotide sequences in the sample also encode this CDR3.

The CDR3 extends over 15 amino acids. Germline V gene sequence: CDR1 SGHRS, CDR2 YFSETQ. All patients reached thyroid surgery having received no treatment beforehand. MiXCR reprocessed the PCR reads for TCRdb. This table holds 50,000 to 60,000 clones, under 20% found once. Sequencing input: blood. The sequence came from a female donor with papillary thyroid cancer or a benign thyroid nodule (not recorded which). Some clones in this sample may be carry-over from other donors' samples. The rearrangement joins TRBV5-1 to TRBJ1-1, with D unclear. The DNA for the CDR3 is TGCGCCAGCAGCTTGGCTGCCGGGGTTAACACTGAAGCTTTCTTC. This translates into CASSLAAGVNTEAFF.